This T cell receptor beta chain was obtained from a study of blood T cell repertoires in COVID-19. CDR1 and CDR2 from the germline V gene are LGHNA and YSLEER. CDR3 length: 14 amino acids. The ends were cut back, 3 bases at V and 5 bases at J, with 14 bases in the middle. Libraries were prepared by immunoSEQ multiplex PCR; TCRdb keeps only in-frame clonotypes and omits some of them. The data show hundreds of thousands of clones, approximately 86% seen once. Sequencing input: PBMCs or T cells enriched from blood (not recorded which). The chain uses TRBV4-3 and TRBJ2-7, with D tentatively TRBD2 (6 bases). The clonotype comes from a woman between 50 and 59 years old who had recovered from COVID-19. This chain's CDR3 is CASSQAILAHEQYF. The CDR3 DNA reads TGCGCCAGCAGCCAGGCCATACTAGCTCACGAGCAGTACTTC.